Listed below are T cell receptor beta chains from one sample, sequenced in a study of blood T cell repertoires in COVID-19. Assay: immunoSEQ multiplex PCR; the TCRdb copy retains only in-frame clones and omits some. This table holds roughly 65,000 clones, around nine tenths found once. Sequenced input: peripheral blood. The source of these receptors is a man aged 55 to 69 with acute or convalescent COVID-19. The CDR3 runs from the conserved cysteine through the conserved F or W. D genes are given only for firm matches. Clone size is not always given. Where it is, it says once, few, many or a class for expanded clones.

>TRBD1|TRBV5-1|TRBJ1-2|-
CASSLGGQGANYGYTF
TGCGCCAGCAGCCTGGGGGGACAGGGAGCTAACTATGGCTACACCTTC
>TRBD1|TRBV27|TRBJ1-1|-
CASSPRGFSEAFF
TGTGCCAGCAGTCCCAGGGGGTTCTCTGAAGCTTTCTTT
>-|TRBV29-1|TRBJ1-1|-
CSPSTTGTEAFF
TGCAGCCCTTCGACCACGGGGACTGAAGCTTTCTTT
>-|TRBV19|TRBJ1-2|-
CASSIPPRDGYTF
TGTGCCAGTAGTATTCCCCCTCGAGATGGCTACACCTTC
>TRBD1|TRBV6-2/TRBV6-3|TRBJ2-1|-
CASSVRDRAPLRNEQFF
TGTGCCAGCAGTGTCCGGGACAGGGCCCCCCTAAGGAATGAGCAGTTCTTC
>TRBD1|TRBV24-1|TRBJ2-1|few
CATSDPGQGSNEQFF
TGTGCCACCAGTGACCCCGGACAGGGGTCGAATGAGCAGTTCTTC
>-|TRBV7-9|TRBJ1-4|-
CASSFLHRRDMTNEKLFF
TGTGCCAGCAGCTTCTTACATCGCAGAGACATGACTAATGAAAAACTGTTTTTT
>TRBD1|TRBV7-7|TRBJ2-1|once
CASSLAPTGTGISNEQFF
TGTGCTAGCAGCTTAGCGCCTACCGGGACAGGGATTTCAAATGAGCAGTTCTTC
>-|TRBV9|TRBJ2-1|-
CASSGRRDLSSYNEQFF
TGTGCCAGCAGCGGACGAAGGGACTTAAGCTCCTACAATGAGCAGTTCTTC
>TRBD2|TRBV6-5|TRBJ2-1|-
CASNPAGGPEQFF
TGTGCCAGCAACCCAGCGGGGGGGCCTGAGCAGTTCTTC
>TRBD1|TRBV5-1|TRBJ1-2|few
CASRDSGYGYTF
TGCGCCAGCCGGGACAGTGGCTATGGCTACACCTTC
>-|TRBV7-3|TRBJ2-5|-
CASSPQGPETQYF
TGTGCCAGCAGCCCCCAGGGCCCAGAGACCCAGTACTTC
>-|TRBV12-5|TRBJ2-7|many
CASGQYRVARIYEQYF
TGTGCTAGTGGCCAGTACAGGGTGGCCCGGATCTACGAGCAGTACTTC
>TRBD2|TRBV10-3|TRBJ2-2|once
CATTGKRGGNTGELFF
TGTGCCACGACGGGCAAGCGGGGTGGGAACACCGGGGAGCTGTTTTTT
>TRBD1|TRBV5-4|TRBJ1-4|-
CASSPTGGNEKLFF
TGTGCCAGCAGCCCGACAGGGGGGAACGAAAAACTGTTTTTT
>TRBD1|TRBV6-1|TRBJ1-5|-
CASSDWAGGKPQHF
TGTGCCAGCAGTGATTGGGCAGGGGGCAAGCCCCAGCATTTT
>-|TRBV4-1|TRBJ1-3|-
CASSQEAGSGNTIYF
TGCGCCAGCAGCCAAGAAGCCGGGTCTGGAAACACCATATATTTT
>TRBD2|TRBV5-4|TRBJ2-1|-
CASSLLAGSNEQFF
TGTGCCAGCAGCTTGCTAGCGGGGAGCAATGAGCAGTTCTTC
>-|TRBV6-1|TRBJ2-7|-
CASSEEGVPYEQYF
TGTGCCAGCAGTGAGGAAGGGGTCCCCTACGAGCAGTACTTC
>-|TRBV6-6|TRBJ1-5|-
CASSSPWEVGYQPQHF
TGTGCCAGCAGTTCCCCATGGGAGGTTGGTTATCAGCCCCAGCATTTT
>-|TRBV3-1/TRBV3-2|TRBJ1-6|-
CASSPKLGQPNSPLHF
TGTGCCAGCAGCCCTAAACTTGGACAGCCCAATTCACCCCTCCACTTT